This is a list of T cell receptor beta chains from one sample in a study of control samples from healthy donors and cancer patients. This table comes from immunoSEQ multiplex PCR, and its TCRdb copy is limited to in-frame clones, with some not included. The sample lists 85,000 to 95,000 clones; roughly four fifths were seen once. What was sequenced was blood. The receptors originated from a woman aged 60-75 years in good health. The CDR3 runs from the conserved cysteine through the conserved F or W. D genes are given only for firm matches. Clone size appears in some rows only: once, few, many, or a class for an expanded clone.

J gene: TRBJ2-2
V gene: TRBV5-1
clone size: -
D gene: TRBD2
CDR3 length: 17
CDR3 protein: CASSLAGAGGPTGELFF
CDR3 DNA: TGCGCCAGCAGCTTGGCCGGGGCGGGAGGACCAACCGGGGAGCTGTTTTTT

J gene: TRBJ1-5
V gene: TRBV19
clone size: -
D gene: -
CDR3 length: 13
CDR3 protein: CASSVRRGQPQHF
CDR3 DNA: TGTGCCAGTAGTGTCCGTAGAGGTCAGCCCCAGCATTTT

J gene: TRBJ1-4
V gene: TRBV5-1
clone size: -
D gene: -
CDR3 length: 15
CDR3 protein: CASSPQGATNEKLFF
CDR3 DNA: TGCGCCAGCAGCCCACAGGGTGCAACTAATGAAAAACTGTTTTTT

J gene: TRBJ1-2
V gene: TRBV6-2/TRBV6-3
clone size: -
D gene: -
CDR3 length: 12
CDR3 protein: CASSHTNYGYTF
CDR3 DNA: TGTGCCAGCAGTCACACGAACTATGGCTACACCTTC

J gene: TRBJ2-4
V gene: TRBV6-2/TRBV6-3
clone size: few
D gene: -
CDR3 length: 15
CDR3 protein: CASSLDSVAKNIQYF
CDR3 DNA: TGTGCCAGCAGTTTGGACAGTGTAGCCAAAAACATTCAGTACTTC

J gene: TRBJ2-2
V gene: TRBV14
clone size: -
D gene: -
CDR3 length: 14
CDR3 protein: CASSPLQNTGELFF
CDR3 DNA: TGTGCCAGCAGCCCCCTACAGAACACCGGGGAGCTGTTTTTT

J gene: TRBJ2-2
V gene: TRBV3-1/TRBV3-2
clone size: -
D gene: -
CDR3 length: 17
CDR3 protein: CASSQEAFGTATGELFF
CDR3 DNA: TGTGCCAGCAGCCAAGAAGCCTTCGGTACAGCCACCGGGGAGCTGTTTTTT

J gene: TRBJ2-1
V gene: TRBV6-1
clone size: -
D gene: -
CDR3 length: 13
CDR3 protein: CASSEAGWNEQFF
CDR3 DNA: TGTGCCAGCAGTGAAGCGGGGTGGAATGAGCAGTTCTTC

J gene: TRBJ2-5
V gene: TRBV5-5
clone size: -
D gene: TRBD2
CDR3 length: 16
CDR3 protein: CASSLGLSGMEETQYF
CDR3 DNA: TGTGCCAGCAGCTTGGGGCTTAGCGGGATGGAGGAGACCCAGTACTTC

J gene: TRBJ1-2
V gene: TRBV11-2
clone size: -
D gene: -
CDR3 length: 14
CDR3 protein: CASSHLPFRDGYTF
CDR3 DNA: TGTGCCAGCAGCCACCTCCCTTTCAGGGACGGCTACACCTTC

J gene: TRBJ2-7
V gene: TRBV9
clone size: -
D gene: TRBD2
CDR3 length: 13
CDR3 protein: CASRGTSDYEQYF
CDR3 DNA: TGTGCCAGCCGAGGGACTAGCGACTACGAGCAGTACTTC

J gene: TRBJ2-5
V gene: TRBV7-2
clone size: -
D gene: -
CDR3 length: 14
CDR3 protein: CASSLGLNQETQYF
CDR3 DNA: TGTGCCAGCAGCTTAGGTCTAAATCAAGAGACCCAGTACTTC

J gene: TRBJ2-7
V gene: TRBV7-9
clone size: -
D gene: -
CDR3 length: 14
CDR3 protein: CASSLDYDSGEQYF
CDR3 DNA: TGTGCCAGCAGCTTAGATTACGATTCGGGCGAGCAGTACTTC

J gene: TRBJ2-1
V gene: TRBV28
clone size: -
D gene: -
CDR3 length: 14
CDR3 protein: CASISLPGRREQFF
CDR3 DNA: TGTGCCAGCATTTCCTTGCCGGGACGTAGGGAGCAGTTCTTC

J gene: TRBJ1-4
V gene: TRBV19
clone size: -
D gene: TRBD1
CDR3 length: 14
CDR3 protein: CASRDRGRSEKLFF
CDR3 DNA: TGTGCCAGTCGGGACAGGGGGCGCAGTGAAAAACTGTTTTTT